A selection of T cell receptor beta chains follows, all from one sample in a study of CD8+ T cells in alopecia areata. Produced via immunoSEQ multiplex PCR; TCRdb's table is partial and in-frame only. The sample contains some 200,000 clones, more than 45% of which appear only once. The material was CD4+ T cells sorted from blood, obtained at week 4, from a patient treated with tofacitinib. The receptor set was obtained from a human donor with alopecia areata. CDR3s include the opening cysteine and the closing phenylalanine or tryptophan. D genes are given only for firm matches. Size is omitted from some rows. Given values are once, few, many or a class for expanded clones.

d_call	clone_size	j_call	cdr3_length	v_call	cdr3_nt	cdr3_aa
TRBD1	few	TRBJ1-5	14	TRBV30	TGTGCCTGGAGTGTAGGGGACAGGGCTCAGCCCCAGCATTTT	CAWSVGDRAQPQHF
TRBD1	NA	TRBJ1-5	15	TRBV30	TGTGCCTGGAGACACCAAACAGGGGGCGGCCAGCCCCAGCATTTT	CAWRHQTGGGQPQHF
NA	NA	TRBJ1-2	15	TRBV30	TGTGCCTGGAGTGTGTCCCCGACGTCAAACTATGGCTACACCTTC	CAWSVSPTSNYGYTF
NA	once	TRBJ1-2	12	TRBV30	TGTGCCTGGAGTGTACCTGGGAAGGGCTACACCTTC	CAWSVPGKGYTF
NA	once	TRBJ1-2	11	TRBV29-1	TGCAGCGTTGAAGAGGGATATGGCTACACCTTC	CSVEEGYGYTF
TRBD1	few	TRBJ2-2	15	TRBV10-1	TGCGCCAGCAGTACCCGGGACAGGGGAACCGGGGAGCTGTTTTTT	CASSTRDRGTGELFF
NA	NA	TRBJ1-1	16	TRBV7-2	TGTGCCAGCAGCTTAGGTGTGGGTGCGGGGAACACTGAAGCTTTCTTT	CASSLGVGAGNTEAFF
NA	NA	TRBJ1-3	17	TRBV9	TGTGCCAGCAGCGTGGAGCCCCCACGGGACTCTGGAAACACCATATATTTT	CASSVEPPRDSGNTIYF
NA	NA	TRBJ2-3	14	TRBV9	TGTGCCAGCAGCGTAGCCGGAGAGGGAAATACGCAGTATTTT	CASSVAGEGNTQYF
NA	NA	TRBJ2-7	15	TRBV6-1	TGTGCCAGCACCAATCCTAACCGGTGGACCTACGAGCAGTACTTC	CASTNPNRWTYEQYF
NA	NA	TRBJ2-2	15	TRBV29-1	TGCAGCGTCGCCCACGGATACCCGAACACCGGGGAGCTGTTTTTT	CSVAHGYPNTGELFF
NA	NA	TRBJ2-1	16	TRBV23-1	TGCGCCAGCAGTCAATCCAATAGGTGCACCTACAATGAGCAGTTCTTC	CASSQSNRCTYNEQFF
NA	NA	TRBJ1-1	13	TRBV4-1	TGCGCCAGCAGCCAAGAGGGACAACTGTCTGCTTTCTTT	CASSQEGQLSAFF
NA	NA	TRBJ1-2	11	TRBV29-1	TGCAGCGGCGAGTCCGGTTATGGCTACACCTTC	CSGESGYGYTF
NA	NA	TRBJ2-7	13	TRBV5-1	TGCGCCAGCAGCTTGGTCGTCCGAGGAGAGCAGTACTTC	CASSLVVRGEQYF